This T cell receptor beta chain was captured in a study of cytomegalovirus exposure and HLA in healthy donors. For this clone: What it binds is unknown.

Study-level findings and limits: Cytomegalovirus-associated TCR beta chains were listed, numbering some 180. Subsequent analysis found a tendency for first-cohort TCR clusters to co-occur within the 120 or so validation repertoires. Rare TCR sequences predominated, though certain public TCRs were found in many donors.

Libraries were prepared by immunoSEQ multiplex PCR; TCRdb keeps only in-frame clonotypes and omits some of them. The table lists under 250,000 clones, 83% of them singletons. The CDR3 length is 16 residues. V lost 0 bases to trimming and J lost 1 base, with 13 bases between them. The V gene's germline CDR1 is SGHRS and CDR2 YFSETQ. The TCR sequence derives from a woman younger than 30 in good health and CMV-seronegative. The rearrangement links TRBV5-1 to TRBJ1-1, with a possible D match to TRBD1 (5 bases). Sequenced material: PBMCs. CDR3 sequence: CASSLDQGEWNTEAFF. DNA of the CDR3: TGCGCCAGCAGCTTGGATCAAGGGGAGTGGAACACTGAAGCTTTCTTT.